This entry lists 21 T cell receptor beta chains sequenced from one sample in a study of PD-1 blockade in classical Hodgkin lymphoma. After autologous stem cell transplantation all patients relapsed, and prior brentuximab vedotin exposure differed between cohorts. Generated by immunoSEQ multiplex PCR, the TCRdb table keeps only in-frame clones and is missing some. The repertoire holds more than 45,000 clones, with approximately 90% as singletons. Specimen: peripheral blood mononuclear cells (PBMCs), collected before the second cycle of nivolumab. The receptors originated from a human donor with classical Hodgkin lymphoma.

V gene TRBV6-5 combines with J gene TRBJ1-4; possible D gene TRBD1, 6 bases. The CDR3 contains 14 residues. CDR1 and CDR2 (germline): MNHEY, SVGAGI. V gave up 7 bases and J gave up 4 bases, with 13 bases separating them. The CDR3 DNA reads TGTGCCAGCAACGGGGGCGGGAGTAATGAAAAACTGTTTTTT. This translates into CASNGGGSNEKLFF.

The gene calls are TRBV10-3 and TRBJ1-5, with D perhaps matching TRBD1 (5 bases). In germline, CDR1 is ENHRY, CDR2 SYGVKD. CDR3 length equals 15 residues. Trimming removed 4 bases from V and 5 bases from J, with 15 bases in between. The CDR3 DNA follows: TGTGCCATCAGTGTGAATGGGGGGTCGGATCAGCCCCAGCATTTT. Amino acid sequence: CAISVNGGSDQPQHF.

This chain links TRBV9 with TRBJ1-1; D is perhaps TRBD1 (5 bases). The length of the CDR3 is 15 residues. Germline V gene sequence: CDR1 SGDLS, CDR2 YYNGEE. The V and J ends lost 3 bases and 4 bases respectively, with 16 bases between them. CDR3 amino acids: CASSALVGGRTEAFF. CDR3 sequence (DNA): TGTGCCAGCAGCGCTCTAGTTGGGGGACGCACTGAAGCTTTCTTT.

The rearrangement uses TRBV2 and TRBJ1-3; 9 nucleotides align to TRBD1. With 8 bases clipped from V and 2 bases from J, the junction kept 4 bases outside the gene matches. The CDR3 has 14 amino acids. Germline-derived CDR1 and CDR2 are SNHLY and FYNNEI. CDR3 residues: CASEGTGTGNTIYF. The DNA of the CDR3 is TGTGCCAGCGAAGGGACAGGGACTGGAAACACCATATATTTT.

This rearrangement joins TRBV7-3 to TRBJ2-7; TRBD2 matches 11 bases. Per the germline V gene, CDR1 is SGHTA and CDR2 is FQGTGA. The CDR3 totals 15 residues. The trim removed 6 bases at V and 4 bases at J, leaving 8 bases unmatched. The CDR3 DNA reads TGTGCCAGCAGTCGAACTAGCGGGGGTATGTACGAGCAGTACTTC. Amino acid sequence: CASSRTSGGMYEQYF.

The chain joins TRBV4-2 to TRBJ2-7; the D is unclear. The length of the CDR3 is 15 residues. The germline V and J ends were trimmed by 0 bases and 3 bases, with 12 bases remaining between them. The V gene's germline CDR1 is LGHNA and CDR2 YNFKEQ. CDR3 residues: CASSQDWETNYEQYF. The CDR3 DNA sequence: TGTGCCAGCAGCCAAGATTGGGAAACTAACTACGAGCAGTACTTC.

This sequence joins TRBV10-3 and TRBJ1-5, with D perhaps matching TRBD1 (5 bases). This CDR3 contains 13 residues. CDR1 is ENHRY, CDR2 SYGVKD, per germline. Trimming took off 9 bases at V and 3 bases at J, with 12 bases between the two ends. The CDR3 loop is CAMGGEVNQPQHF. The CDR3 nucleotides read TGTGCCATGGGGGGGGAGGTCAATCAGCCCCAGCATTTT.

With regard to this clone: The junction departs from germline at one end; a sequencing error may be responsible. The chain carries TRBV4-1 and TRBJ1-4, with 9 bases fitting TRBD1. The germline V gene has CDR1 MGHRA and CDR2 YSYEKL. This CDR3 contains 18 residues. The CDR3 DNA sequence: TGCGCTAGCAGCCAAGATCCGGGACAGGGCTTCCCTAATGAAAAACTGTTTTTT. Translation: CASSQDPGQGFPNEKLFF.

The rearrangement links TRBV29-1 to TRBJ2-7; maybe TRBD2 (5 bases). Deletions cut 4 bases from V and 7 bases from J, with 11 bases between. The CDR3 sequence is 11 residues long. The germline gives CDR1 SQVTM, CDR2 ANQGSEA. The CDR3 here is CSVAVGREQYF. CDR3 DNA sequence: TGCAGCGTTGCCGTTGGGAGAGAGCAGTACTTC.

CDR3 sequence reads: CASSYGLYEQYF. CDR3 bases: TGTGCCAGCAGTTACGGTCTCTACGAGCAGTACTTC. This chain uses TRBV6-5 with TRBJ2-7; no clear D. This CDR3 has 12 amino acids. V lost 2 bases to trimming and J lost 3 bases, with 5 bases between them. Germline assignment: CDR1 MNHEY and CDR2 SVGAGI.

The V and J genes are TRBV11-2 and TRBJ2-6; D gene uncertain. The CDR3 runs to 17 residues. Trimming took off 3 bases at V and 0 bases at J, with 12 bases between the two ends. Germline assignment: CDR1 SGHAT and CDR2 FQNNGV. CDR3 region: CASSFPQAVSGANVLTF. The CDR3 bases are TGTGCCAGCAGCTTCCCGCAGGCAGTCTCTGGGGCCAACGTCCTGACTTTC.

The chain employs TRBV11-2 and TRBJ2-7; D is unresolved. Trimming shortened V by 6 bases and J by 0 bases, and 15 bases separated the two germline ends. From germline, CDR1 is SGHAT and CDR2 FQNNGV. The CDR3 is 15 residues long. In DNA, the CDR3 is TGTGCCAGCAGGCTAGAGGCTATCTCCTCCTACGAGCAGTACTTC. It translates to CASRLEAISSYEQYF.

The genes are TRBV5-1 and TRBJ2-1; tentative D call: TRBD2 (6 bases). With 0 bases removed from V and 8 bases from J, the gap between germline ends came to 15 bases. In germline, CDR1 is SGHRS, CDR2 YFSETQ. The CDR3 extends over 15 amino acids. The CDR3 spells CASSLGLLAGDEQFF. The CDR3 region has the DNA TGCGCCAGCAGCTTGGGATTACTAGCAGGCGATGAGCAGTTCTTC.

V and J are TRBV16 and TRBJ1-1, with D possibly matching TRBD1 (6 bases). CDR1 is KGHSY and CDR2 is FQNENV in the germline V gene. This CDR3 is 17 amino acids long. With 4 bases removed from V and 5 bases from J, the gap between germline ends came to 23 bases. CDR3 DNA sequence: TGTGCCAGCAGCCCCCCGGGAGGGGGTCCAAGTTTGACTGAAGCTTTCTTT. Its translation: CASSPPGGGPSLTEAFF.

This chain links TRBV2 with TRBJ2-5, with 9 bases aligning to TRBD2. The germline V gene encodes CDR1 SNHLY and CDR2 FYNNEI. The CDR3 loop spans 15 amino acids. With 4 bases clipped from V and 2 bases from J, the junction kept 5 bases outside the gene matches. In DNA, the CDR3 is TGTGCCAGCAGTGGGGGTAGCGGGGGTCAAGAGACCCAGTACTTC. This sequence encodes CASSGGSGGQETQYF.

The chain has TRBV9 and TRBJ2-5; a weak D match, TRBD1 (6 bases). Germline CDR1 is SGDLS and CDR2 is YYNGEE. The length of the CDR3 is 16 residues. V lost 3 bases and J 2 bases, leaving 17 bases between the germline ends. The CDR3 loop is CASSADRTLSQETQYF. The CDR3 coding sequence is TGTGCCAGCAGCGCAGACAGGACCCTTTCACAAGAGACCCAGTACTTC.

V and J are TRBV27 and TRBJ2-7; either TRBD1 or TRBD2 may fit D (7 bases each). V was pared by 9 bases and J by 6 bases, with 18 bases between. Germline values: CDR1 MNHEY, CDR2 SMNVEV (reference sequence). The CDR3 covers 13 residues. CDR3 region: CARGRLRGGEQYF. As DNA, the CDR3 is TGTGCCAGGGGAAGACTCAGGGGGGGCGAGCAGTACTTC.

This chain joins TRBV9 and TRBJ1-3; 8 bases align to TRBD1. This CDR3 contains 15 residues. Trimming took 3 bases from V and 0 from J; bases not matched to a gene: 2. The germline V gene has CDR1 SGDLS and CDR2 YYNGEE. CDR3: CASSGTGTSGNTIYF. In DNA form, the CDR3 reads TGTGCCAGCAGCGGGACAGGGACCTCTGGAAACACCATATATTTT. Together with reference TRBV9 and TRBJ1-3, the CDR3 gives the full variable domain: DSGVTQTPKHLITATGQRVTLRCSPRSGDLSVYWYQQSLDQGLQFLIQYYNGEERAKGNILERFSAQQFPDLHSELNLSSLELGDSALYFCASSGTGTSGNTIYFGEGSWLTVV.

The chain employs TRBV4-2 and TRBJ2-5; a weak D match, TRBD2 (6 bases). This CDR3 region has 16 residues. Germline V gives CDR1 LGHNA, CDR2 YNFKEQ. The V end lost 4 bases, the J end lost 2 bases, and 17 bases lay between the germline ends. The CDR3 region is CASSPSRTNLQETQYF. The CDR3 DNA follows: TGTGCCAGCAGCCCGTCCAGGACTAACTTACAAGAGACCCAGTACTTC.

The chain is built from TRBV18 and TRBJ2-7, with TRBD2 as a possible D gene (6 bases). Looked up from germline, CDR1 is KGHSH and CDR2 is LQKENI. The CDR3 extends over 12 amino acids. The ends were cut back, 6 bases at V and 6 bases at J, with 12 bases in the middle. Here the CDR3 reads CASSRGEREQYF. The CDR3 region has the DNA TGTGCCAGCTCTCGCGGGGAGCGCGAGCAGTACTTC.

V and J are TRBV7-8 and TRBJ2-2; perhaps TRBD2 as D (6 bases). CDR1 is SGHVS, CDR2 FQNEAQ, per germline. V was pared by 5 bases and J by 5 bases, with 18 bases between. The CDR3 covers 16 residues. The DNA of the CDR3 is TGTGCCAGCAGCCCCAATGGCGGGGCTGGGACCGGGGAGCTGTTTTTT. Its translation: CASSPNGGAGTGELFF.